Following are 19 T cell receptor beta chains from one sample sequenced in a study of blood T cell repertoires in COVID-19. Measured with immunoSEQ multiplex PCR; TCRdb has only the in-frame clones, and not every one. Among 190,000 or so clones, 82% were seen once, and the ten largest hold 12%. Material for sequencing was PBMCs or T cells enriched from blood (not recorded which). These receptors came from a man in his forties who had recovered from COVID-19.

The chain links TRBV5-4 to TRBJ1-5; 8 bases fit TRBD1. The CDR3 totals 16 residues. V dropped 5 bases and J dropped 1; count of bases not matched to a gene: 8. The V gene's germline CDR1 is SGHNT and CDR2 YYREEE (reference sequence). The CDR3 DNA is TGTGCCAGCAGTTTCGGACAGGGAGGAAGCAATCAGCCCCAGCATTTT. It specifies CASSFGQGGSNQPQHF.

CDR3 amino acids: CASSYNGVSYNEQFF. DNA for the CDR3: TGTGCCAGCAGCTATAACGGGGTCTCCTACAATGAGCAGTTCTTC. This chain joins TRBV5-8 and TRBJ2-1, with D possibly TRBD2 on 5 matching bases. Germline CDR1 is SGHTS and CDR2 is YDEGEE. Trimming stripped 3 bases from V and 0 bases from J, with 10 bases between. The CDR3 length is 15 residues.

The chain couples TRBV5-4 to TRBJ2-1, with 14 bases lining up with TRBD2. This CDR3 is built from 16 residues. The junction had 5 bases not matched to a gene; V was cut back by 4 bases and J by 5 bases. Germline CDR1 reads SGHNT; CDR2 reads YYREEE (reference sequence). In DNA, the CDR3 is TGTGCCAGCAGCCCGGGACTAGCGGGAGTAAACAATGAGCAGTTCTTC. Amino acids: CASSPGLAGVNNEQFF.

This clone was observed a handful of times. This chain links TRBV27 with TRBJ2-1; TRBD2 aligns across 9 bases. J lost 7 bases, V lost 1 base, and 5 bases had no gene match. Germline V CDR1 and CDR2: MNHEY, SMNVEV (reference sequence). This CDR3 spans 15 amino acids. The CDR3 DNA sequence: TGTGCCAGCAGTTTATTAGCGGGAGCGTCGAATGAGCAGTTCTTC. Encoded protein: CASSLLAGASNEQFF.

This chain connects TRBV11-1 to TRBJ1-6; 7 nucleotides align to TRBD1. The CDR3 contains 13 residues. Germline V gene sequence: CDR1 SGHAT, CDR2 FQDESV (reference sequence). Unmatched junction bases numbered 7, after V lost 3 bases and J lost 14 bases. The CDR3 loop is CASSFVGGMTLHF. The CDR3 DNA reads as TGTGCCAGCAGCTTTGTAGGGGGCATGACCCTCCACTTT.

CDR3 sequence (DNA): TGTGCCAGCAGGGCGGGACTAGCGGGACATAGTGAGCAGTTCTTC. Translated: CASRAGLAGHSEQFF. This chain connects TRBV6-5 to TRBJ2-1; TRBD2 matches 13 bases. Germline V gene lookup returns CDR1 MNHEY and CDR2 SVGAGI. This CDR3 is built from 15 residues. With 6 bases clipped from V and 9 bases from J, the junction kept 8 bases outside the gene matches.

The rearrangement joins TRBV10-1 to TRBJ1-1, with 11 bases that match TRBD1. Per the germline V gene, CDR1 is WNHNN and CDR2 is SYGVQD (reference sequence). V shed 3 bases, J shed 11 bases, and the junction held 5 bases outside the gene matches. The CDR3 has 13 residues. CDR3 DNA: TGCGCCAGCAGTGACGGACAGGGGGCTTTGGCTTTCTTT. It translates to CASSDGQGALAFF.

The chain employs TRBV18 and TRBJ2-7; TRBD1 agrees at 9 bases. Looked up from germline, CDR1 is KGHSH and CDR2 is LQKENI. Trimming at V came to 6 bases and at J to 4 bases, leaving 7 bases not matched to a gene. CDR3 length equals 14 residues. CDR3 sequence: CASSSDRGTYEQYV. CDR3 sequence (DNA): TGTGCCAGCTCCTCGGACAGGGGAACTTACGAGCAGTACGTC.

CDR3 DNA sequence: TGCGCCAGCAGCCCCGGGACTGGGTTGAGCACAGATACGCAGTATTTT. Translation: CASSPGTGLSTDTQYF. This sequence joins TRBV4-3 and TRBJ2-3, with D maybe TRBD2 (6 bases). The CDR3 totals 16 residues. V dropped 4 bases and J dropped 0 bases, with 14 bases sitting between them. Per germline, CDR1 LGHNA and CDR2 YSLEER.

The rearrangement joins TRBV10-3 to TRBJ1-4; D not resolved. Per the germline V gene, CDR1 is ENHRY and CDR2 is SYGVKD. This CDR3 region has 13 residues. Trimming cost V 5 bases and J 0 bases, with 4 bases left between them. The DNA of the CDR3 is TGTGCCATCAGTCCCGCAACTAATGAAAAACTGTTTTTT. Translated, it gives CAISPATNEKLFF.

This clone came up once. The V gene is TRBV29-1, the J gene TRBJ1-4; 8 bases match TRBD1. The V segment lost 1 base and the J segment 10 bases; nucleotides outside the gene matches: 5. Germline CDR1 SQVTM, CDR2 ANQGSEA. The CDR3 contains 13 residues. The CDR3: CSVEAGGSGKLFF. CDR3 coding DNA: TGCAGCGTTGAAGCAGGGGGCTCCGGAAAACTGTTTTTT.

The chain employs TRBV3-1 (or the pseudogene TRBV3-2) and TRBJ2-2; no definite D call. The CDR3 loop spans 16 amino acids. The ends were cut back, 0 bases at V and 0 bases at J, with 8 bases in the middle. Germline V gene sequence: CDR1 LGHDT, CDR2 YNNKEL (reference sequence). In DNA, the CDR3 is TGTGCCAGCAGCCAAGACCCGTTCTCGAACACCGGGGAGCTGTTTTTT. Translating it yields CASSQDPFSNTGELFF.

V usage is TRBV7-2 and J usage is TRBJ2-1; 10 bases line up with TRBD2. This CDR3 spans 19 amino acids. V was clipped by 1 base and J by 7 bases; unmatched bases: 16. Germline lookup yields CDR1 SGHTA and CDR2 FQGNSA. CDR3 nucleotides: TGTGCCAGCAGCTTAGGTTGGGTAGCGGGAGGTGCTACGGGAAATGAGCAGTTCTTC. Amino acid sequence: CASSLGWVAGGATGNEQFF.

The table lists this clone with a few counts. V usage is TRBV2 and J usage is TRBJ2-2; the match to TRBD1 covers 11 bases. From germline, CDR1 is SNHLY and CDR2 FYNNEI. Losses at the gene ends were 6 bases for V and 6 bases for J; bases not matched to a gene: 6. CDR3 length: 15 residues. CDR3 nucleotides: TGTGCCAGCAGGTGGGACAGGGGGACGGCCGGGGAGCTGTTTTTT. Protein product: CASRWDRGTAGELFF.

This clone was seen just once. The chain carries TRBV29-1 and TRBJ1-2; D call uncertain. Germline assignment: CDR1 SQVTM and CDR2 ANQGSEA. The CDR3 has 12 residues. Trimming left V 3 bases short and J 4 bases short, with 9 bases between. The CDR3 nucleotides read TGCAGCGTTGAGCGGTCGGCCTATGGCTACACCTTC. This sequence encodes CSVERSAYGYTF.

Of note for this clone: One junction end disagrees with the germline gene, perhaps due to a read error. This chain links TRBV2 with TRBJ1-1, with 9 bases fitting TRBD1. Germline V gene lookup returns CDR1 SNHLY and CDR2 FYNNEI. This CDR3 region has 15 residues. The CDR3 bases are TGTGCCAGCACTGAAACAGGGGGCACTTCAAATGAAGCTTTCTTT. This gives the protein CASTETGGTSNEAFF.

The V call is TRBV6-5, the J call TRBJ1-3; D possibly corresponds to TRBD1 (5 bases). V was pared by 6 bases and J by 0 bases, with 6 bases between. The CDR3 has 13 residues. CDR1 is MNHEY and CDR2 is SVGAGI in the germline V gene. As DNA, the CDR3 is TGTGCCAGCAGAAGGGGCTCTGGAAACACCATATATTTT. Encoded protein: CASRRGSGNTIYF.

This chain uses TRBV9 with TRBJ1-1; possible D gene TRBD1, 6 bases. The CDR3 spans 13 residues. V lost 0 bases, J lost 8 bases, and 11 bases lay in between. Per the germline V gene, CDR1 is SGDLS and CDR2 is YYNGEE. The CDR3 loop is CASSVATGQEAFF. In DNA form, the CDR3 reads TGTGCCAGCAGCGTAGCTACAGGGCAGGAAGCTTTCTTT.

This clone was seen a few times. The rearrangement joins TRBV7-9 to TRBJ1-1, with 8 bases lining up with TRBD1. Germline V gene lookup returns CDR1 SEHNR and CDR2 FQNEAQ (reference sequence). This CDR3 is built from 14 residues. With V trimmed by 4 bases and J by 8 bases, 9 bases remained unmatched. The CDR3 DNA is TGTGCCAGCAGCTCCGCCCGGACAGGGCCCGAAGCTTTCTTT. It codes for CASSSARTGPEAFF.